Given below is one T cell receptor beta chain in context. This receptor's antigen is unknown. No base qualities exist here, and no much larger clone lies one base off it. The time point label corresponds to: baseline before first vaccination. Vaccinee samples were obtained from the UK trials COV001 and COV002, which included a single-blind randomized controlled phase 2/3 trial of AZD1222 (ChAdOx1 nCoV-19) in healthy adults. Trial participant PBMC samples were collected at day 0 and day 28 after the second dose for TCRbeta chain sequencing. The data are from a study of T cell responses to AZD1222 COVID-19 vaccine listed by TCRdb under 2021. Regarding the research as a whole: AZD1222 recipients given second doses at about 4 weeks or at about 12 weeks were pooled, since spike-specific TCR depth and breadth were not found to differ between the two schedules. A total of approximately 230 trial participants underwent TCR sequencing, of whom 200 to 220 received two doses of AZD1222 and 26 received two doses of the MenACWY control vaccine. Trial participants were enrolled by age into subgroups of 18-55, 56-69 and 70-plus years, and roughly 150, 30 and 60 TCR-sequenced participants, respectively, were included in these subgroups.

Overall results and qualifications from the work: Conclusions about previously exposed vaccinees are limited, since just a handful of AZD1222 recipients were seropositive for SARS-CoV-2 at baseline. The 56-69-year group was small, and its depth increase did not reach significance, likely because of low power. Spike-specific TCR breadth and depth rose significantly after two AZD1222 doses compared with day 0 and with MenACWY recipients. Because no day 14 peak-response samples were available, the repertoires could be characterized only after the peak T cell response. Most participants were white British and females outnumbered males, and the authors suggested that clonal diversity may have been underestimated. CD4 TCRs associated with the vaccine covered the entire spike protein, and the dominant responses were in regions 160-218 and 743-854. Reportedly, almost half of the unique spike-specific TCRs recognized epitopes lying outside the regions that are mutated in the B.1.351 and B.1.1.7 variants.

Ends trimmed: V by 2 bases, J by 4 bases; bases unmatched to a gene: 7. The germline V gene yields MNHEY for CDR1 and SVGAGI for CDR2. The cysteine opens and the phenylalanine closes a CDR3 of 15 amino acids. CDR3 DNA is the only sequence kept; it has 45 bases, read in frame from the first base. The CDR3 regions of human TCRbeta chains were analyzed by immunosequencing. Under the source paper's analysis protocol: TCRs in the repertoires were matched against a reference library of SARS-CoV-2-specific TCRs that had been generated with the MIRA antigen-specificity platform. Breadth meant the fraction of unique TCRs that were SARS-CoV-2-associated, whereas depth meant the fraction of total T cells that were SARS-CoV-2-associated. Using the MIRA data, each spike-specific TCR was mapped to the spike region that the TCR reacts to and placed in a CD4 or CD8 class. Log10-transformed breadth and depth values were compared by one-way ANOVA with Sidak's multiple comparisons tests. TCRdb obtained this table from immuneACCESS and retained in-frame rearrangements with V and J assigned. These tables miss some clones; where compared with another copy, unresolved V genes account for less than half of the shortfall, and the remainder is unexplained. From that table come the V and J calls and clone size; the DNA was used to work out D and trimming. For this sample there are some 100,000 clones; approximately 88% appear just once. The ten top clones hold 16% of the sample.

The chain is made from TRBV6-5 and TRBJ1-1; 7 central bases correspond to TRBD1. The sequences come from peripheral blood, collected on day 0 of AZD1222 vaccination. This TCR derives from an adult in good health. The DNA sequence is TGTGCCAGCAGTTACAAACAGGGGCTTTTCACTGAAGCTTTCTTT. Translated, this is CASSYKQGLFTEAFF.